This entry lists 23 T cell receptor beta chains sequenced from one sample in a study of Graves' ophthalmopathy and Graves' hyperthyroidism. Amplified material comprised TCR beta CDR3 regions derived from RNA transcripts. RT-PCR with HTBI primers came first, then second-round multiplex PCR. TCRdb recomputed calls from the multiplex PCR reads with MiXCR, one row per CDR3 protein. The sample yields about 700,000 distinct CDR3 sequences, 40% seen once. Sequenced sample: peripheral blood. All receptors derive from an adult man with Graves' ophthalmopathy.

This clonotype has at least ten counts. J is TRBJ1-2 and V is TRBV25-1; possibly TRBD1 for D (5 bases). Per the germline V gene, CDR1 is MGHDK and CDR2 is SYGVNS. Trimming removed 4 bases from V and 5 bases from J, with 11 bases in between. CDR3 size: 13 residues. DNA of the CDR3: TGTGCCAGCAGTGGACAGAGGACTTATGGCTACACCTTC. Translation gives CASSGQRTYGYTF.

The chain uses TRBV19 and TRBJ2-2; 14 positions match TRBD2. The CDR3 spans 18 residues. J lost 6 bases, V lost 6 bases, and 12 bases had no gene match. CDR1 is LNHDA and CDR2 is SQIVND in the germline V gene (reference sequence). CDR3 coding DNA: TGTGCCAGTAGAAACACACCGGGACTAGCGGGAGTGTCCGGGGAGCTGTTTTTT. It translates to CASRNTPGLAGVSGELFF. The variable domain in full, with the rest retrieved from reference TRBV19 and TRBJ2-2, is DGGITQSPKYLFRKEGQNVTLSCEQNLNHDAMYWYRQDPGQGLRLIYYSQIVNDFQKGDIAEGYSVSREKKESFPLTVTSAQKNPTAFYLCASRNTPGLAGVSGELFFGEGSRLTVL.

The rearrangement uses TRBV7-3 and TRBJ1-3, with TRBD1 identical over 7 bases. Looked up from germline, CDR1 is SGHTA and CDR2 is FQGTGA. Trimming at V came to 0 bases and at J to 1 base, leaving 9 bases not matched to a gene. CDR3 length: 18 residues. As DNA, the CDR3 is TGTGCCAGCAGCTTAACGTCGGGAACAGGGGCGTCTGGAAACACCATATATTTT. Residues: CASSLTSGTGASGNTIYF.

V gene TRBV4-1 combines with J gene TRBJ1-6; weak D call: TRBD1 (6 bases). CDR1 is MGHRA, CDR2 YSYEKL, per germline. Between the trimmed V and J ends, which lost 0 bases and 2 bases, there was a span of 11 bases. CDR3 length equals 17 residues. The CDR3 DNA reads TGCGCCAGCAGCCAAGATAGCGCAGGGGCCTATAATTCACCCCTCCACTTT. Its protein product is CASSQDSAGAYNSPLHF.

There are a few counts of this clonotype. The J gene is TRBJ1-2, the V gene TRBV6-5; 9 bases align to TRBD1. V dropped 4 bases and J dropped 6; count of bases not matched to a gene: 9. The length of the CDR3 is 15 residues. Germline V lookup: CDR1 MNHEY, CDR2 SVGAGI. The CDR3 sequence is CASSSQGARWHGYTF. DNA of the CDR3: TGTGCCAGCAGTTCACAGGGGGCGCGTTGGCATGGCTACACCTTC.

This chain links TRBV5-1 with TRBJ2-5; D is tentatively TRBD1 or TRBD2 (5 bases each). V lost 4 bases and J 5 bases, leaving 15 bases between the germline ends. The V gene's germline CDR1 is SGHRS and CDR2 YFSETQ. This CDR3 spans 14 amino acids. The CDR3 spells CASSPGTENETQYF. CDR3 nucleotide sequence: TGCGCCAGCAGCCCCGGGACCGAGAATGAGACCCAGTACTTC.

The gene calls are TRBV7-8 and TRBJ1-5; 8 nucleotides match TRBD1. The CDR3 contains 16 residues. J was trimmed by 1 base and V by 2 bases; bases with no gene match: 4. CDR1 is SGHVS and CDR2 is FQNEAQ in the germline V gene. The DNA for the CDR3 is TGTGCCAGCAGCTTACAGGGGGCTTCGAGCAATCAGCCCCAGCATTTT. It is translated as CASSLQGASSNQPQHF. Complete variable domain (other parts from reference TRBV7-8 and TRBJ1-5): GAGVSQSPRYKVAKRGQDVALRCDPISGHVSLFWYQQALGQGPEFLTYFQNEAQLDKSGLPSDRFFAERPEGSVSTLKIQRTQQEDSAVYLCASSLQGASSNQPQHFGDGTRLSIL.

This clonotype has only one observation. The chain joins TRBV9 to TRBJ2-5, with D possibly being TRBD1 (5 bases). Germline V lookup: CDR1 SGDLS, CDR2 YYNGEE. This CDR3 comprises 14 residues. The germline V and J ends were trimmed by 0 bases and 5 bases, with 11 bases remaining between them. In DNA, the CDR3 is TGTGCCAGCAGCGTAGGGCAGGGCTATGAGACCCAGTACTTC. It codes for CASSVGQGYETQYF.

This clonotype appeared many times. The J gene is TRBJ2-7, the V gene TRBV29-1; D assignment may be TRBD1 or TRBD2 (5 bases each). CDR3 length: 14 residues. CDR1 and CDR2 (germline): SQVTM, ANQGSEA. V was pared by 2 bases and J by 2 bases, with 13 bases between. As DNA, the CDR3 is TGCAGCGTTGAATCGGGACCGCCAACCTACGAGCAGTACTTC. Protein: CSVESGPPTYEQYF.

This sequence joins TRBV29-1 and TRBJ2-5; the match to TRBD2 covers 14 bases. With V trimmed by 6 bases and J by 4 bases, 4 bases remained unmatched. This CDR3 has 14 residues. CDR1 is SQVTM, CDR2 ANQGSEA, per germline. The chain's CDR3 is CSVAGTSGGETQYF. The CDR3 DNA is TGCAGCGTCGCCGGGACTAGCGGGGGAGAGACCCAGTACTTC.

This clonotype was detected a few times. The chain employs TRBV11-2 and TRBJ1-1; unclear D gene. The CDR3 consists of 14 residues. Between the trimmed V and J ends, which lost 6 bases and 0 bases, there was a span of 11 bases. Germline V gene sequence: CDR1 SGHAT, CDR2 FQNNGV. The CDR3 protein is CASRGGNLNTEAFF. CDR3 nucleotide sequence: TGTGCCAGCAGGGGAGGGAACTTGAACACTGAAGCTTTCTTT.

With respect to this clonotype: Just one base apart from a much larger clone, this may be a read error. V is TRBV14 and J is TRBJ1-4, with D uncertain. From germline, CDR1 is SGHDN and CDR2 FVKESK. The CDR3 spans 12 residues. Trimming took 8 bases from V and 8 from J, leaving 12 bases between them. Here the CDR3 reads CASRANGEKLFF. As DNA, the CDR3 is TGTGCCAGCCGAGCGAACGGAGAAAAACTGTTTTTT.

This clonotype was counted only a few times. The rearrangement joins TRBV7-2 to TRBJ2-7, with 7 nucleotides matching TRBD2. The germline V gene encodes CDR1 SGHTA and CDR2 FQGNSA. The CDR3 has 15 amino acids. The V segment lost 3 bases and the J segment 6 bases; nucleotides outside the gene matches: 11. This CDR3 reads CASSLRRGSSSEQYF. The DNA of the CDR3 is TGTGCCAGCAGCTTGAGGCGCGGGAGCTCTAGCGAGCAGTACTTC.

Only a few counts were recorded for this clonotype. The rearrangement links TRBV6-6 to TRBJ1-6; 11 bases align to TRBD1. The trim removed 4 bases at V and 8 bases at J, leaving 4 bases unmatched. This CDR3 region has 15 residues. The V gene's germline CDR1 is MNHNY and CDR2 SVGAGI (reference sequence). CDR3 amino acids: CASSFGQGAYSPLHF. The DNA for the CDR3 is TGTGCCAGCAGTTTCGGACAGGGGGCATATTCACCCCTCCACTTT.

Note on this clonotype: Its ends do not fully match the called genes, so a read error is possible. The chain employs TRBV29-1 and TRBJ1-2; TRBD1 matches 10 bases. CDR1 and CDR2 (germline): SQVTM, ANQGSEA. The CDR3 runs 13 residues. The CDR3 DNA reads as TGCAGCGTGGAAGGGACAGGGGTCAATGGCTACACCTTC. It translates to CSVEGTGVNGYTF.

The chain carries TRBV15 and TRBJ2-3; a weak D match, TRBD1 (6 bases). The CDR3 runs 15 residues. Looked up from germline, CDR1 is LNHNV and CDR2 is YYDKDF (reference sequence). V lost 3 bases, J lost 0 bases, and 10 bases lay in between. CDR3 sequence reads: CATSRDSSSTDTQYF. The CDR3 DNA sequence: TGTGCCACCAGCAGGGACAGTTCTAGCACAGATACGCAGTATTTT.

The chain uses TRBV2 and TRBJ1-2; D not resolved. V lost 6 bases to trimming and J lost 3 bases, with 11 bases between them. CDR3 length: 13 amino acids. Germline loops: CDR1 SNHLY, CDR2 FYNNEI. CDR3 sequence reads: CASRKGQDYGYTF. The CDR3 DNA follows: TGTGCCAGCAGGAAGGGTCAGGACTATGGCTACACCTTC. The whole variable domain, remainder taken from reference TRBV2 and TRBJ1-2, is EPEVTQTPSHQVTQMGQEVILRCVPISNHLYFYWYRQILGQKVEFLVSFYNNEISEKSEIFDDQFSVERPDGSNFTLKIRSTKLEDSAMYFCASRKGQDYGYTFGSGTRLTVV.

The table lists this clonotype with a count of one. One junction end disagrees with the germline gene, perhaps due to a read error. The gene calls are TRBV2 and TRBJ2-5, with a weak D call TRBD1 (6 bases). Germline CDR1 is SNHLY and CDR2 is FYNNEI. CDR3 length: 15 amino acids. The CDR3 loop is CVSRGPLGAGETQYF. CDR3 sequence (DNA): TGTGTCAGCAGGGGACCTCTGGGGGCGGGAGAGACCCAGTACTTC. Based on the CDR3 plus reference TRBV2 and TRBJ2-5, the full variable domain is EPEVTQTPSHQVTQMGQEVILRCVPISNHLYFYWYRQILGQKVEFLVSFYNNEISEKSEIFDDQFSVERPDGSNFTLKIRSTKLEDSAMYFCVSRGPLGAGETQYFGPGTRLLVL.

V is TRBV7-9 and J is TRBJ2-2, with D perhaps given as TRBD1 or TRBD2 (5 bases each). Germline CDR1 reads SEHNR; CDR2 reads FQNEAQ (reference sequence). Trimming pared 5 bases from V and 13 bases from J, leaving 20 bases between. The CDR3 extends over 14 amino acids. CDR3 loop: CASSLRGRDGRLFF. The CDR3 DNA is TGTGCCAGCAGCCTCCGGGGCCGGGACGGACGGCTGTTTTTT.

On this clonotype: A single base separates this from a much larger clone, so it may be a read error. This chain joins TRBV11-3 and TRBJ1-5; 9 nucleotides line up with TRBD1. Trimming took 3 bases from V and 5 from J; bases not matched to a gene: 8. This CDR3 spans 16 amino acids. Germline assignment: CDR1 SGHNT and CDR2 YENEEA. CDR3 loop: CASSLGTGTTYQPQHF. In nucleotides, the CDR3 is TGTGCCAGCAGCTTGGGGACAGGGACGACCTATCAGCCCCAGCATTTT.

Comments on this clonotype: It is likely a read error, because the conserved phenylalanine at the end of the CDR3 is missing. The gene calls are TRBV29-1 and TRBJ2-5; D is uncertain. The germline CDR1 and CDR2 sequences are SQVTM and ANQGSEA. The CDR3 has 12 residues. CDR3 sequence (DNA): TGCAGCGTGAGACGCGACCAAGAGACTCAGTACCTC. Amino acids: CSVRRDQETQYL.

The chain joins TRBV25-1 to TRBJ2-6, with no clear D. There are 16 residues in the CDR3. Germline assignment: CDR1 MGHDK and CDR2 SYGVNS. V lost 6 bases and J 0 bases, leaving 12 bases between the germline ends. In DNA form, the CDR3 reads TGTGCCAGCAGCCACCTCCACAGCTCTGGGGCCAACGTCCTGACTTTC. Protein: CASSHLHSSGANVLTF. The full variable domain, rest sourced from reference TRBV25-1 and TRBJ2-6, is EADIYQTPRYLVIGTGKKITLECSQTMGHDKMYWYQQDPGMELHLIHYSYGVNSTEKGDLSSESTVSRIRTEHFPLTLESARPSHTSQYLCASSHLHSSGANVLTFGAGSRLTVL.

A word on this clonotype: The junction and the germline gene differ at one end; a read error may be behind it. The rearrangement links TRBV15 to TRBJ1-3, with a weak D call TRBD1 (5 bases). This CDR3 has 15 amino acids. CDR1 and CDR2 from the germline V gene are LNHNV and YYDKDF (reference sequence). The DNA of the CDR3 is TGTGCCACCAGCAGAGATCTTTCCGGGGGAAACACCACATATTTT. Amino acid sequence: CATSRDLSGGNTTYF.